This T cell receptor beta chain was observed in a study of CD8 T cells in Susac syndrome. V lost 6 bases to trimming and J lost 7 bases; unmatched junction nucleotides: 10. CDR3 length: 16 amino acids. CDR1 is SNHLY and CDR2 is FYNNEI in the germline V gene. TCR beta sequences were obtained from blood CD8+ and CD4+ T cells. Controls were healthy donors (matched for age and sex). TEMRA cells were enriched by FACS, while CD8+ and CD4+ T cells were obtained through a negative isolation that was performed magnetically. Random-hexamer reverse transcription was applied to roughly 0.5 to 1 ug RNA. TCR beta CDR3 was amplified by immunoSEQ covering 54 Vbeta and 13 Jbeta. Using its own MiXCR run on the immunoSEQ multiplex PCR reads, TCRdb lists one record per CDR3 protein. The sample contains some 120,000 distinct CDR3 sequences, 94% of which appear only once.

The V and J genes are TRBV2 and TRBJ1-6; 9 bases align to TRBD1. The clonotype comes from a human donor in good health. Sequencing was done on a sample of CD4+ T cells from PBMCs. CDR3 amino acids: CASSATGGARNSPLHF. DNA of the CDR3: TGTGCCAGCAGCGCAACAGGGGGCGCCCGAAATTCACCCCTCCACTTT.